The present T cell receptor (beta chain) was sequenced within a study of blood T cell repertoires in COVID-19. The wider study: Collection of acute and convalescent COVID-19 samples took place in the United States, Italy and Spain. PBMCs, B-cell-depleted T cells, or T cells provided the cDNA or gDNA that made up the material.

Authors' data handling: Nucleated cell number was recorded as an estimate derived from reference gene primer amplification. The repertoire was sequenced with immunoSEQ multiplex PCR; TCRdb's copy has only in-frame clones and lacks some. V, J and clone size are those of that table, while D and trimming were read from the DNA. Among roughly 100,000 clones listed, about 81% were seen once. The sample taken for sequencing was peripheral blood. The source of this sequence is a man of 80 years or more with acute or convalescent COVID-19.

The CDR3, as DNA: TGTGCAACCCGGGTGTTGGCACCCCTCCACTTT. It codes for CATRVLAPLHF. The V gene is TRBV2, the J gene TRBJ1-6; no reliable D call. Germline CDR1 SNHLY, CDR2 FYNNEI. This CDR3 spans 11 amino acids.